This entry lists 21 T cell receptor beta chains sequenced from one sample in a study of regulatory T cells in long-lasting Graves disease. The authors built TCR beta libraries using iRepertoire HTBI primers and Arm-PCR of CDR3 regions. In TCRdb, the multiplex PCR reads were re-called with MiXCR into one record per CDR3 protein. Of more than 300,000 distinct CDR3 sequences listed, approximately 25% are singletons. Time point meaning: persistent/refractory GD, antithyroid drugs over 5 years with positive TRAb. Extracted PBMC RNA gave rise to the TCR library. Source: peripheral blood mononuclear cells (PBMCs), taken when the disease was refractory, from a patient treated with antithyroid drugs. The receptors here all came from a woman aged 40-49 years with Graves disease.

The chain has TRBV5-1 and TRBJ2-2, with a weak D call TRBD2 (6 bases). There are 16 residues in the CDR3. CDR1 and CDR2 from the germline V gene are SGHRS and YFSETQ. V gave up 3 bases and J gave up 0 bases, with 12 bases separating them. In DNA form, the CDR3 reads TGCGCCAGCAGCTGGGGACTTTACCCGAACACCGGGGAGCTGTTTTTT. As protein: CASSWGLYPNTGELFF.

The genes are TRBV4-2 and TRBJ2-7; 7 positions match TRBD1. The CDR3 covers 14 residues. Germline assignment: CDR1 LGHNA and CDR2 YNFKEQ. J was trimmed by 3 bases and V by 5 bases; bases with no gene match: 7. The chain's CDR3 is CASSSGQADYEQYF. The CDR3 DNA sequence: TGTGCCAGCAGCAGTGGACAGGCCGACTACGAGCAGTACTTC.

This clonotype turned up a few times. The rearrangement links TRBV20-1 to TRBJ2-7; D is perhaps TRBD1 (6 bases). Per germline, CDR1 DFQATT and CDR2 SNEGSKA (reference sequence). V was clipped by 0 bases and J by 3 bases, with 9 bases between them. The CDR3 is 13 residues long. The CDR3 nucleotides read TGCAGTGCTAGAGATCTACAGGGCTACGAGCAGTACTTC. Amino acid sequence: CSARDLQGYEQYF.

This chain joins TRBV11-1 and TRBJ2-5, with 9 bases matching TRBD1. Trimming cost V 3 bases and J 2 bases; bases outside gene matches: 7. The CDR3 runs to 16 residues. Germline CDR1 reads SGHAT; CDR2 reads FQDESV (reference sequence). The CDR3 coding sequence is TGTGCCAGCAGCTTCGGGCTGGGGACAGGGCAAGAGACCCAGTACTTC. Translated, it gives CASSFGLGTGQETQYF. Based on the CDR3 plus reference TRBV11-1 and TRBJ2-5, the full variable domain is EAEVAQSPRYKITEKSQAVAFWCDPISGHATLYWYRQILGQGPELLVQFQDESVVDDSQLPKDRFSAERLKGVDSTLKIQPAELGDSAMYLCASSFGLGTGQETQYFGPGTRLLVL.

This clonotype was recorded many times. This sequence joins TRBV28 and TRBJ2-4, with D uncertain. The germline V and J ends were trimmed by 6 bases and 11 bases, with 20 bases remaining between them. The germline CDR1 and CDR2 sequences are MDHEN and SYDVKM. The CDR3 sequence is 14 residues long. CDR3 loop: CASRSGLESILQYF. The CDR3 nucleotides read TGTGCCAGCAGATCCGGGCTGGAAAGTATTCTTCAGTACTTC.

This clonotype was observed a few times. V is TRBV27 and J is TRBJ2-7; 7 bases agree with TRBD1. Trimming removed 0 bases from V and 4 bases from J; junction bases left unmatched: 6. Per the germline V gene, CDR1 is MNHEY and CDR2 is SMNVEV (reference sequence). The CDR3 is 15 residues long. The CDR3 sequence: CASSLSGGSGYEQYF. CDR3 nucleotides: TGTGCCAGCAGTTTATCAGGGGGCAGTGGGTACGAGCAGTACTTC.

The chain combines TRBV11-2 with TRBJ2-2; D not resolved. Looked up from germline, CDR1 is SGHAT and CDR2 is FQNNGV. The V end was cut by 4 bases, the J end by 6 bases, with 18 bases between. The CDR3 extends over 16 amino acids. The DNA of the CDR3 is TGTGCCAGCAGCTCCTACAAGCCGTCTGAGGCCGGGGAGCTGTTTTTT. It specifies CASSSYKPSEAGELFF.

Only a few counts were recorded for this clonotype. The chain employs TRBV10-3 and TRBJ1-2, with D perhaps matching TRBD1 (5 bases). With 0 bases removed from V and 4 bases from J, the gap between germline ends came to 9 bases. The germline gives CDR1 ENHRY, CDR2 SYGVKD. The CDR3 sequence is 14 residues long. CDR3 DNA: TGTGCCATCAGTGAGTCTGGGCAGGGCTATGGCTACACCTTC. Encoded protein: CAISESGQGYGYTF.

This clonotype was recorded many times. The chain links TRBV2 to TRBJ2-7; TRBD2 matches at 7 bases. Trimming at V came to 2 bases and at J to 3 bases, leaving 10 bases not matched to a gene. CDR1 and CDR2 (germline): SNHLY, FYNNEI. The CDR3 contains 16 residues. The CDR3, as DNA: TGTGCCAGCAGTGAATGGTTAGGGCGGGAGAGCTACGAGCAGTACTTC. It codes for CASSEWLGRESYEQYF.

This clonotype came up many times. This rearrangement joins TRBV19 to TRBJ2-7; D is possibly TRBD1 (6 bases). The germline CDR1 and CDR2 sequences are LNHDA and SQIVND (reference sequence). The V end was cut by 1 base, the J end by 7 bases, with 11 bases between. This CDR3 is built from 13 residues. CDR3 nucleotides: TGTGCCAGTAGTATAGTGGACAGTCGGGAGCAGTACTTC. It is translated as CASSIVDSREQYF.

V and J are TRBV28 and TRBJ1-2; 7 bases agree with TRBD1. Germline V gives CDR1 MDHEN, CDR2 SYDVKM. CDR3 length equals 13 residues. After removal of 3 bases from V and 7 bases from J, the junction contained 5 bases not matched to a gene. The CDR3 loop is CASSFVGGRGYTF. The CDR3 coding sequence is TGTGCCAGCAGTTTCGTAGGGGGCCGTGGCTACACCTTC.

As concerns this clonotype: Germline and junction disagree at one end, which may indicate a read error. The chain carries TRBV28 and TRBJ2-1; 7 bases match TRBD2. CDR1 is MDHEN and CDR2 is SYDVKM in the germline V gene. This CDR3 has 16 residues. The CDR3 protein is CASSPRLARAYNEQFF. For the CDR3, the DNA is TGTGCCAGCAGTCCCCGACTAGCCCGTGCCTATAATGAGCAGTTCTTC. The complete variable domain, with remaining parts taken from reference TRBV28 and TRBJ2-1, reads DVKVTQSSRYLVKRTGEKVFLECVQDMDHENMFWYRQDPGLGLRLIYFSYDVKMKEKGDIPEGYSVSREKKERFSLILESASTNQTSMYLCASSPRLARAYNEQFFGPGTRLTVL.

This clonotype was seen a handful of times. The chain is built from TRBV11-2 and TRBJ2-1; a possible D gene is TRBD2 (5 bases). The germline gives CDR1 SGHAT, CDR2 FQNNGV. The CDR3 has 17 residues. With 3 bases removed from V and 7 bases from J, the gap between germline ends came to 22 bases. In DNA, the CDR3 is TGTGCCAGCAGCTTTTATTGGATAGGGAGAGATTTAAATGAGCAGTTCTTC. Its translation is CASSFYWIGRDLNEQFF.

For the CDR3, the DNA is TGTGCCAGCAGGAAACAGGGCTACGGAAACACCATATATTTT. Amino acids: CASRKQGYGNTIYF. The chain combines TRBV25-1 with TRBJ1-3; TRBD1 is a possible D gene (6 bases). CDR1 and CDR2 from the germline V gene are MGHDK and SYGVNS. V was cut by 6 bases and J by 4 bases, with 13 bases left in between. The CDR3 spans 14 residues.

This clonotype was detected a few times. The rearrangement links TRBV7-3 to TRBJ2-7; TRBD2 aligns across 11 bases. J was trimmed by 0 bases and V by 2 bases; bases with no gene match: 6. The CDR3 has 17 residues. CDR1 SGHTA and CDR2 FQGTGA come from the germline V gene. As DNA, the CDR3 is TGTGCCAGCAGCTTATCCGGACTAGCGGGTACCTCCTACGAGCAGTACTTC. This codes for CASSLSGLAGTSYEQYF.

This chain links TRBV7-9 with TRBJ2-7; D unclear. This CDR3 is 15 amino acids long. The V gene lost 1 base and the J gene lost 2 bases, with 12 bases spanning the gap. The germline V gene encodes CDR1 SEHNR and CDR2 FQNEAQ (reference sequence). CDR3 residues: CASSLEPGSTYEQYF. CDR3 coding DNA: TGTGCCAGCAGCTTAGAACCGGGCAGCACCTACGAGCAGTACTTC.

The chain is built from TRBV3-1 and TRBJ1-1, with D perhaps TRBD1 (5 bases). V lost 3 bases and J 0 bases, leaving 8 bases between the germline ends. The CDR3 extends over 14 amino acids. Germline values: CDR1 LGHDT, CDR2 YNNKEL (reference sequence). The CDR3 DNA follows: TGTGCCAGCAGCCAGGGACTGGTGAACACTGAAGCTTTCTTT. It codes for CASSQGLVNTEAFF. Looking up the rest from reference TRBV3-1 and TRBJ1-1 gives the full variable domain: DTAVSQTPKYLVTQMGNDKSIKCEQNLGHDTMYWYKQDSKKFLKIMFSYNNKELIINETVPNRFSPKSPDKAHLNLHINSLELGDSAVYFCASSQGLVNTEAFFGQGTRLTVV.

The table lists this clonotype with many counts. J is TRBJ1-4 and V is TRBV6-1; possible D gene TRBD1, 5 bases. Trimming cost V 10 bases and J 5 bases, with 17 bases left between them. The CDR3 is made up of 14 amino acids. Germline values: CDR1 MNHNS, CDR2 SASEGT. This chain's CDR3 is CATKDSGWNEKLFF. CDR3 sequence (DNA): TGTGCCACGAAAGACAGTGGGTGGAATGAAAAACTGTTTTTT.

This clonotype appeared many times. V usage is TRBV27 and J usage is TRBJ2-5; TRBD2 is a possible D gene (5 bases). Trimming removed 4 bases from V and 1 base from J, with 10 bases in between. The CDR3 covers 14 residues. The germline V gene encodes CDR1 MNHEY and CDR2 SMNVEV (reference sequence). Here the CDR3 reads CASSSLGSQETQYF. The DNA of the CDR3 is TGTGCCAGCAGTTCGCTAGGGAGCCAAGAGACCCAGTACTTC.

This chain connects TRBV20-1 to TRBJ2-7, with 8 bases identical to TRBD1. The CDR3 runs 13 residues. Looked up from germline, CDR1 is DFQATT and CDR2 is SNEGSKA (reference sequence). The CDR3 reads CTVQAQGAREQYF. The CDR3 nucleotides read TGCACAGTCCAAGCCCAGGGGGCGCGAGAGCAGTACTTC.

This clonotype was counted ten times or more. The V gene is TRBV20-1, the J gene TRBJ1-4, with 8 bases aligning to TRBD1. Trimming took 6 bases from V and 7 from J; bases not matched to a gene: 13. Per germline, CDR1 DFQATT and CDR2 SNEGSKA (reference sequence). The CDR3 has 15 residues. The CDR3 protein is CSARGAQGASEKLFF. The CDR3 nucleotides read TGCAGTGCGAGGGGGGCCCAGGGGGCGTCTGAAAAACTGTTTTTT.